Reported below is one T cell receptor (beta chain). Its antigen is unknown. During the collection period, no donor immune events like infections were recorded. The sample belongs to a study of identifying expanded T cells in peripheral blood. Sequencing used immunoSEQ multiplex PCR; TCRdb keeps in-frame clones, though not all of them. The sample holds around 99,000 clones, 88% seen once. General observations from the study: Differentially abundant clones: roughly 1.3 between replicates, 15 to 17 at two to three weeks, less than 25 at four. Across healthy donors, higher total template counts meant significantly greater roughly two-week count variance.

V lost 2 bases and J 6 bases, leaving 10 bases between the germline ends. The CDR3 runs 14 residues. CDR1 and CDR2 from the germline V gene are SGHAT and FQDESV (reference sequence). The V call is TRBV11-1, the J call TRBJ2-2; D is ambiguous. The sequencing sample was made of blood. This TCR was recovered from a person between 18 and 75 years old in good health. This CDR3 is CASSLIDLSGELFF. The CDR3 DNA reads TGTGCCAGCAGCTTAATCGATTTGTCCGGGGAGCTGTTTTTT.